Each of the 28 T cell receptor beta chains below was sequenced from the same sample in a study of neoadjuvant nivolumab and ipilimumab in lung cancer (dated by TCRdb to the early 2020s). What this sample's time point label stands for: at surgical resection after neoadjuvant nivolumab +/- ipilimumab. Receptor amplification or capture employed the immunoSEQ multiplex PCR assay. TCRdb limited this immuneACCESS table to in-frame rearrangements with V and J called. A share of clones is missing; checked studies link under half to unresolved V genes, and the rest is unexplained. Within this sample are around 13,000 clones, with about two thirds of them counted one time only. 20% to 25% of the sample rests with the top ten. The sample was peripheral blood, taken after neoadjuvant nivolumab, alone or with ipilimumab, at or shortly before surgery. These receptors were taken from an adult with non-small cell lung cancer.

This chain joins TRBV30 and TRBJ1-2, with D maybe TRBD1 (5 bases). The CDR3 is 16 residues long. Trimming shortened V by 5 bases and J by 8 bases, and 27 bases separated the two germline ends. Germline values: CDR1 GTSNPN, CDR2 SVGIG (reference sequence). The CDR3 nucleotides read TGTGCCTGGGGATCGCGCTCAGGGCTCATCATTGGAGGCTACACCTTC. Protein product: CAWGSRSGLIIGGYTF.

The V gene is TRBV2, the J gene TRBJ1-1, with a tentative D call TRBD1 (5 bases). The CDR3 consists of 14 residues. The germline V gene encodes CDR1 SNHLY and CDR2 FYNNEI. V lost 7 bases, J lost 1 base, and 13 bases lay in between. This chain's CDR3 is CASKPGRENTEAFF. The CDR3 DNA reads as TGTGCCAGCAAACCGGGACGGGAGAACACTGAAGCTTTCTTT.

This chain uses TRBV18 with TRBJ2-7; 12 bases fit TRBD2. The CDR3 is made up of 16 amino acids. Germline CDR1 reads KGHSH; CDR2 reads LQKENI. Losses at the gene ends were 3 bases for V and 2 bases for J; bases not matched to a gene: 5. CDR3 loop: CASSPPSGRGTYEQYF. The CDR3 nucleotides are TGTGCCAGCTCACCTCCTAGCGGGAGGGGAACCTACGAGCAGTACTTC.

The chain has TRBV29-1 and TRBJ1-4, with a weak D call TRBD1 (5 bases). Germline-derived CDR1 and CDR2 are SQVTM and ANQGSEA. The CDR3 runs to 12 residues. Trimming left V 2 bases short and J 8 bases short, with 9 bases between. The CDR3 DNA follows: TGCAGCGTTGAAAGTGGGACCGAAAAACTGTTTTTT. Its protein product is CSVESGTEKLFF.

This clone appeared a single time. This sequence joins TRBV29-1 and TRBJ1-2, with a possible D match to TRBD1 (5 bases). The V end was cut by 2 bases, the J end by 4 bases, with 14 bases between. The CDR3 sequence is 14 residues long. CDR1 is SQVTM and CDR2 is ANQGSEA in the germline V gene. The CDR3 loop is CSVEFQGITYGYTF. The CDR3 nucleotides are TGCAGCGTTGAATTCCAGGGAATAACCTATGGCTACACCTTC.

This rearrangement joins TRBV7-9 to TRBJ1-2, with D unclear. Trimming stripped 10 bases from V and 7 bases from J, with 22 bases between. The CDR3 has 14 residues. Per germline, CDR1 SEHNR and CDR2 FQNEAQ (reference sequence). CDR3 DNA sequence: TGTGCCATAATCCCGGGCCCAATTTCATCTGGCTACACCTTC. Encoded protein: CAIIPGPISSGYTF.

By sample fraction, this clone is medium-sized. The rearrangement joins TRBV5-1 to TRBJ2-3; D is undetermined. The length of the CDR3 is 13 residues. V was trimmed by 0 bases and J by 3 bases, leaving 5 bases between them. Germline CDR1 SGHRS, CDR2 YFSETQ. The CDR3 sequence: CASSLGGTDTQYF. The CDR3 DNA follows: TGCGCCAGCAGCTTGGGGGGAACAGATACGCAGTATTTT.

This clone was counted between two and nine times. The rearrangement joins TRBV18 to TRBJ1-2, with D perhaps TRBD1 (5 bases). The V end lost 0 bases, the J end lost 3 bases, and 5 bases lay between the germline ends. The CDR3 loop spans 13 amino acids. Germline CDR1 reads KGHSH; CDR2 reads LQKENI. CDR3 region: CASSPPGHYGYTF. The CDR3 nucleotides read TGTGCCAGCTCACCACCGGGACACTATGGCTACACCTTC.

The chain joins TRBV5-6 to TRBJ1-5, with unresolved D. Trimming removed 4 bases from V and 5 bases from J, with 7 bases in between. The CDR3 is made up of 12 amino acids. CDR1 and CDR2 from the germline V gene are SGHDT and YYEEEE. This CDR3 reads CASSAPYQPQHF. DNA of the CDR3: TGTGCCAGCAGCGCACCCTATCAGCCCCAGCATTTT.

V and J are TRBV29-1 and TRBJ2-3; 7 positions match TRBD1. The germline V gene has CDR1 SQVTM and CDR2 ANQGSEA. Losses at the gene ends were 7 bases for V and 1 base for J; bases not matched to a gene: 5. This CDR3 contains 13 residues. DNA of the CDR3: TGCAGCGGGAACACAGGGGGCACAGATACGCAGTATTTT. Residues: CSGNTGGTDTQYF.

The chain combines TRBV5-1 with TRBJ1-2, with D maybe TRBD1 (5 bases). Per germline, CDR1 SGHRS and CDR2 YFSETQ. The germline V and J ends were trimmed by 2 bases and 2 bases, with 7 bases remaining between them. The CDR3 totals 13 residues. The CDR3 DNA reads TGCGCCAGCAGCTTAGGGGTGAACTATGGCTACACCTTC. Its protein is CASSLGVNYGYTF.

Of note for this clone: A much larger clonotype is one base distant, so this may be a read error. The CDR3 sequence: CASSRTGEEKLFF. CDR3 nucleotides: TGTGCCAGCAGCCGGACAGGGGAGGAAAAACTGTTTTTT. The chain recombines TRBV5-5 with TRBJ1-4, with 9 bases matching TRBD1. The V gene's germline CDR1 is SGHKS and CDR2 YYEKEE (reference sequence). The CDR3 contains 13 residues. Losses at the gene ends were 4 bases for V and 8 bases for J; bases not matched to a gene: 3.

V gene TRBV30 combines with J gene TRBJ1-2; D gene ambiguous. The CDR3 sequence is 14 residues long. CDR1 and CDR2 (germline): GTSNPN, SVGIG (reference sequence). The V and J ends lost 4 bases and 0 bases respectively, with 12 bases between them. The CDR3 sequence is CAWNGLAANYGYTF. For the CDR3, the DNA is TGTGCCTGGAACGGTTTGGCAGCTAACTATGGCTACACCTTC. The whole variable domain, remainder taken from reference TRBV30 and TRBJ1-2, is SQTIHQWPATLVQPVGSPLSLECTVEGTSNPNLYWYRQAAGRGLQLLFYSVGIGQISSEVPQNLSASRPQDRQFILSSKKLLLSDSGFYLCAWNGLAANYGYTFGSGTRLTVV.

The chain carries TRBV5-1 and TRBJ2-2; the match to TRBD2 covers 8 bases. Germline V gives CDR1 SGHRS, CDR2 YFSETQ. There are 15 residues in the CDR3. Trimming removed 1 base from V and 4 bases from J; junction bases left unmatched: 3. For the CDR3, the DNA is TGCGCCAGCAGCTTGCGCCTAGCGGGCACCGGGGAGCTGTTTTTT. Translated, it gives CASSLRLAGTGELFF. The complete variable domain, with remaining parts taken from reference TRBV5-1 and TRBJ2-2, reads KAGVTQTPRYLIKTRGQQVTLSCSPISGHRSVSWYQQTPGQGLQFLFEYFSETQRNKGNFPGRFSGRQFSNSRSEMNVSTLELGDSALYLCASSLRLAGTGELFFGEGSRLTVL.

The genes are TRBV18 and TRBJ2-6; D gene unclear. This CDR3 contains 13 residues. Germline-derived CDR1 and CDR2 are KGHSH and LQKENI. Trimming left V 0 bases short and J 3 bases short, with 0 bases between. The CDR3 region is CASSPPGANVLTF. CDR3 nucleotides: TGTGCCAGCTCACCACCTGGGGCCAACGTCCTGACTTTC.

The CDR3 DNA sequence: TGTGCCAGCAGTCGAAGTGGACAGCTTAGCACAGATACGCAGTATTTT. This sequence encodes CASSRSGQLSTDTQYF. The gene calls are TRBV6-6 and TRBJ2-3, with a possible D match to TRBD1 (6 bases). The germline V gene encodes CDR1 MNHNY and CDR2 SVGAGI (reference sequence). V was clipped by 5 bases and J by 0 bases, with 15 bases between them. This CDR3 is 16 amino acids long.

DNA of the CDR3: TGCGCCAGCAGCTTAGACAGGAACACCGGGGAGCTGTTTTTT. Protein product: CASSLDRNTGELFF. The chain couples TRBV5-1 to TRBJ2-2, with D tentatively TRBD1 (5 bases). In germline, CDR1 is SGHRS, CDR2 YFSETQ. There are 14 residues in the CDR3. V was clipped by 2 bases and J by 1 base, with 6 bases between them.

Only a few counts were recorded for this clone. The gene calls are TRBV7-2 and TRBJ1-2; TRBD1 matches 7 bases. There are 16 residues in the CDR3. Germline assignment: CDR1 SGHTA and CDR2 FQGNSA. V lost 1 base to trimming and J lost 4 bases; unmatched junction nucleotides: 9. CDR3 nucleotides: TGTGCCAGCAGCTTAGGAGGACAGGACATAAGCTATGGCTACACCTTC. This encodes CASSLGGQDISYGYTF.

This chain joins TRBV29-1 and TRBJ1-1; D remains ambiguous. The CDR3 is made up of 14 amino acids. V was pared by 4 bases and J by 0 bases, with 12 bases between. In germline, CDR1 is SQVTM, CDR2 ANQGSEA. The CDR3 is CSVGRRGMNTEAFF. In DNA, the CDR3 is TGCAGCGTTGGGCGTCGAGGCATGAACACTGAAGCTTTCTTT.

The chain carries TRBV5-5 and TRBJ2-5, with D tentatively TRBD2 (6 bases). This CDR3 contains 16 residues. CDR1 and CDR2 (germline): SGHKS, YYEKEE (reference sequence). Deletions cut 1 base from V and 5 bases from J, with 18 bases between. CDR3: CASSLSLAEGWETQYF. The DNA of the CDR3 is TGTGCCAGCAGCTTGTCATTAGCGGAGGGTTGGGAGACCCAGTACTTC.

The V and J genes are TRBV18 and TRBJ1-1; D is unclear. The CDR3 has 13 amino acids. The V gene lost 3 bases and the J gene lost 4 bases, with 9 bases spanning the gap. Looked up from germline, CDR1 is KGHSH and CDR2 is LQKENI. In DNA, the CDR3 is TGTGCCAGCTCACCCCTGGGTAGCACTGAAGCTTTCTTT. This sequence encodes CASSPLGSTEAFF.

This sequence joins TRBV7-2 and TRBJ1-1, with 8 bases matching TRBD1. Trimming at V came to 4 bases and at J to 5 bases, leaving 12 bases not matched to a gene. CDR3 length: 16 residues. The V gene's germline CDR1 is SGHTA and CDR2 FQGNSA. The CDR3 is CASSSRGRERRTEAFF. The CDR3 DNA is TGTGCCAGCAGCTCCAGGGGGCGAGAGAGGAGAACTGAAGCTTTCTTT.

The rearrangement uses TRBV29-1 and TRBJ2-5, with 9 bases lining up with TRBD2. V dropped 3 bases and J dropped 4; count of bases not matched to a gene: 3. The germline gives CDR1 SQVTM, CDR2 ANQGSEA. This CDR3 is built from 13 residues. The DNA for the CDR3 is TGCAGCGTTGACGCGACTAGCGGAGAGACCCAGTACTTC. Amino acids: CSVDATSGETQYF.

This clone was seen a few times. The V and J genes are TRBV29-1 and TRBJ1-1, with D unresolved. The length of the CDR3 is 13 residues. Per the germline V gene, CDR1 is SQVTM and CDR2 is ANQGSEA. Between the trimmed V and J ends, which lost 4 bases and 8 bases, there was a span of 17 bases. The CDR3 region has the DNA TGCAGCGTTGCCACCACGTCGGGTGCCGAAGCTTTCTTT. This translates into CSVATTSGAEAFF.

This clone was counted a few times. This sequence joins TRBV30 and TRBJ2-2, with D perhaps TRBD1 or TRBD2 (6 bases each). Germline V gives CDR1 GTSNPN, CDR2 SVGIG (reference sequence). This CDR3 is 15 amino acids long. V dropped 1 base and J dropped 3 bases, with 12 bases sitting between them. The CDR3 DNA is TGTGCCTGGAGTGAAGGGGGGAGCGACACCGGGGAGCTGTTTTTT. Its protein product is CAWSEGGSDTGELFF.

The gene calls are TRBV5-1 and TRBJ2-1; 8 positions match TRBD1. Germline CDR1 SGHRS, CDR2 YFSETQ. Unmatched junction bases numbered 4, after V lost 2 bases and J lost 0 bases. CDR3 size: 16 residues. CDR3 amino acids: CASSLTGGSSYNEQFF. The CDR3 DNA follows: TGCGCCAGCAGCTTAACAGGGGGGAGCTCCTACAATGAGCAGTTCTTC.

The chain carries TRBV4-3 and TRBJ1-5; D remains ambiguous. V was clipped by 0 bases and J by 2 bases, with 5 bases between them. This CDR3 has 14 amino acids. Germline V gives CDR1 LGHNA, CDR2 YSLEER. The CDR3 DNA reads TGCGCCAGCAGCCAAGATTTAGGCAATCAGCCCCAGCATTTT. This sequence encodes CASSQDLGNQPQHF.

The J gene is TRBJ2-7, the V gene TRBV5-1, with 8 nucleotides matching TRBD2. Germline V lookup: CDR1 SGHRS, CDR2 YFSETQ. The CDR3 is 15 residues long. Trimming at V came to 0 bases and at J to 2 bases, leaving 4 bases not matched to a gene. DNA for the CDR3: TGCGCCAGCAGCTTGGAAACGGGAGGGCCCTACGAGCAGTACTTC. Its protein product is CASSLETGGPYEQYF. Full variable domain (outside the CDR3, taken from reference TRBV5-1 and TRBJ2-7): KAGVTQTPRYLIKTRGQQVTLSCSPISGHRSVSWYQQTPGQGLQFLFEYFSETQRNKGNFPGRFSGRQFSNSRSEMNVSTLELGDSALYLCASSLETGGPYEQYFGPGTRLTVT.